This T cell receptor beta chain comes out of a study of response to subunit inactivated influenza vaccine. General study findings and limits: A suggestion made by the authors is that each seasonal influenza vaccination recruits few new T cells.

TCRdb processed the RT-PCR reads anew with MiXCR; each CDR3 protein has one entry. The repertoire has 650,000 to 800,000 distinct CDR3 sequences, approximately 15% of them found once; the top ten carry less than 7%. In the case of this clonotype: The antigen remains unidentified.

The receptor was isolated from a man in his fifties or sixties who received an inactivated influenza vaccine. The sample in question was PBMCs from blood, obtained approximately 15 days before vaccination.

The chain's CDR3 is CSANLGFEDTQYF. DNA for the CDR3: TGCAGTGCTAACCTAGGATTTGAGGATACGCAGTATTTT. V and J are TRBV20-1 and TRBJ2-3; D is unresolved. This CDR3 contains 13 residues. V was clipped by 4 bases and J by 6 bases, with 14 bases between them. The germline gives CDR1 DFQATT, CDR2 SNEGSKA (reference sequence).